This TCR beta chain was observed in a study of T cells in Graves' hyperthyroidism and ophthalmopathy. V dropped 0 bases and J dropped 4 bases, with 16 bases sitting between them. Germline V lookup: CDR1 SGDLS, CDR2 YYNGEE. This CDR3 is built from 16 residues. Regarding this clonotype: Just one base apart from a much larger clone, this may be a read error.

RNA transcripts were the template for amplifying TCR beta CDR3 regions. A set of HTBI primers served as the primers for a first-round RT-PCR of the TCR CDR3. MiXCR, applied by TCRdb to the multiplex PCR reads, yields one record per CDR3 protein. Of about 300,000 distinct CDR3 sequences in the sample, roughly 19% are singletons; the top ten hold about 40%. The sequence was collected from a man aged 50 or older with Graves' ophthalmopathy. The J gene is TRBJ2-5, the V gene TRBV9, with D possibly matching TRBD1 (7 bases). The sequenced sample consisted of blood. The CDR3 protein is CASSVGAGGYRETQYF. The DNA of the CDR3 is TGTGCCAGCAGCGTAGGGGCAGGGGGGTACCGAGAGACCCAGTACTTC.